The clone carrying this T cell receptor beta chain was seen a few times. What it binds is unknown. This CDR3 region has 15 residues. V gave up 2 bases and J gave up 14 bases; unmatched junction bases: 11. Germline V gene lookup returns CDR1 MNHEY and CDR2 SVGEGT. The sample belongs to a study of response to subunit inactivated influenza vaccine. Study results and caveats: Only a handful of new T cells, the authors suggested, are recruited with each seasonal influenza vaccination.

TCRdb fed the RT-PCR reads into MiXCR, producing one record per CDR3 protein. Counted here are hundreds of thousands of distinct CDR3 sequences, approximately 14% occurring once; the ten biggest clones make up under 14%. The receptor was derived from a man aged 50 to 60 who received an inactivated influenza vaccine. Sequencing used PBMCs from blood, obtained less than 13 days after vaccination. The rearrangement joins TRBV6-2 or TRBV6-3 to TRBJ2-1, with 11 bases lining up with TRBD2. As DNA, the CDR3 is TGTGCCAGCAGTTACGGTACTAGCGGGGGCCCGGGGGAGTTCTTC. Protein product: CASSYGTSGGPGEFF.